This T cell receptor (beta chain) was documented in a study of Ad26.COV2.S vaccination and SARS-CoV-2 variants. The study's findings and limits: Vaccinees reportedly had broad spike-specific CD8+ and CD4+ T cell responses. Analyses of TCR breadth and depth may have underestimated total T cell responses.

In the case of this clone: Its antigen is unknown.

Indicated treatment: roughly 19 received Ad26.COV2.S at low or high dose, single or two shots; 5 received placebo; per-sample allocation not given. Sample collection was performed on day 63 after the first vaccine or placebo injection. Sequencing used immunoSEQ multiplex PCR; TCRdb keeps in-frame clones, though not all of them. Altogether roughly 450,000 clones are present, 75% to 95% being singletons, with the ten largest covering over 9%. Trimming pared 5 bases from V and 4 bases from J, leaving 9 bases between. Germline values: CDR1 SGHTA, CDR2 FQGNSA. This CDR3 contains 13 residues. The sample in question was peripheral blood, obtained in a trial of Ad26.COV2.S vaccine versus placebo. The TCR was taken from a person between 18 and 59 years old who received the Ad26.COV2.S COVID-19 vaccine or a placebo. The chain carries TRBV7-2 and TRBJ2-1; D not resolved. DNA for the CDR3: TGTGCCAGCAGCCCCTTTGCTTACAATGAGCAGTTCTTC. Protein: CASSPFAYNEQFF.